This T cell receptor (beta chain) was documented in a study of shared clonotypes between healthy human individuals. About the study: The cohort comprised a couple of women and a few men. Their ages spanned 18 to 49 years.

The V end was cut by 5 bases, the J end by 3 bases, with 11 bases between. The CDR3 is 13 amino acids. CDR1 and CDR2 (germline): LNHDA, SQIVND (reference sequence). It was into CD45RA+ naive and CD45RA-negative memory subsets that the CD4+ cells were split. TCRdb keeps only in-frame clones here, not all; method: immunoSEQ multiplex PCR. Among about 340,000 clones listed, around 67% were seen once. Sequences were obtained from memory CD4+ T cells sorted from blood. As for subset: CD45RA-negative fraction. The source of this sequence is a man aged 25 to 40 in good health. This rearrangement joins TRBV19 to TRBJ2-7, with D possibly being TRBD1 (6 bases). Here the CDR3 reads CASSPQGLYEQYF. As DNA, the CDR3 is TGTGCCAGTAGTCCCCAGGGGCTCTACGAGCAGTACTTC.